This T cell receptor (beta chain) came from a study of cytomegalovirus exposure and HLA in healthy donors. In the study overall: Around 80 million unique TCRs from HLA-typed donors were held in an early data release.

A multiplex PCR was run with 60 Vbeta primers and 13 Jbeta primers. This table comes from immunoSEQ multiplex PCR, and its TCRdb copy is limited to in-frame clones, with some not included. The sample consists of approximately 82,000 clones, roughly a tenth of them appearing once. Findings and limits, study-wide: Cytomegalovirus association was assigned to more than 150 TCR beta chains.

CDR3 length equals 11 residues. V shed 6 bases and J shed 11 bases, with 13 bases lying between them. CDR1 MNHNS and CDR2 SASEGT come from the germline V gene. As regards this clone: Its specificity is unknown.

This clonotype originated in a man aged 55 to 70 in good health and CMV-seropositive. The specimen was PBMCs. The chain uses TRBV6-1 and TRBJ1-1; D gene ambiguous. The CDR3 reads CASRLAPRAFF. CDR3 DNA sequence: TGTGCCAGCAGATTGGCCCCCAGGGCTTTCTTT.